The rows below give T cell receptor beta chains drawn from one sample of a study of blood T cell repertoires in COVID-19. The repertoire was sequenced with immunoSEQ multiplex PCR; TCRdb's copy has only in-frame clones and lacks some. The sample includes over 100,000 clones, more than 80% of them seen just once. Sequencing used peripheral blood. These receptor sequences come from an older woman with acute or convalescent COVID-19. Both conserved end residues are part of each CDR3. Each record gives: clone size, D gene, V gene, J gene, CDR3 DNA, CDR3 protein. D genes are given only for firm matches. Some rows have no size entry. The others give once, few or many, or a class for an expanded clone.

abundance: .
d_gene: TRBD1
v_gene: TRBV18
j_gene: TRBJ1-3
CDR3nt: TGTGCCAGCTCACGGGACAGGGAAAACACCATATATTTT
CDR3aa: CASSRDRENTIYF

abundance: .
d_gene: .
v_gene: TRBV3-1/TRBV3-2
j_gene: TRBJ1-4
CDR3nt: TGTGCCAGCAGCCAAACGCCAGGGGCTATTGCAACTAATGAAAAACTGTTTTTT
CDR3aa: CASSQTPGAIATNEKLFF

abundance: .
d_gene: TRBD1
v_gene: TRBV9
j_gene: TRBJ1-6
CDR3nt: TGTGCCAGCAGCGTAGAGGGACAGAGGAATTCACCCCTCCACTTT
CDR3aa: CASSVEGQRNSPLHF

abundance: .
d_gene: .
v_gene: TRBV27
j_gene: TRBJ1-1
CDR3nt: TGTGCCAGCTTATCTTATACTGAAGCTTTCTTT
CDR3aa: CASLSYTEAFF

abundance: .
d_gene: TRBD2
v_gene: TRBV3-1/TRBV3-2
j_gene: TRBJ2-5
CDR3nt: TGTGCCAGCAGCCCACTAGCGGGGATGATGGGGACCCAGTACTTC
CDR3aa: CASSPLAGMMGTQYF

abundance: .
d_gene: .
v_gene: TRBV10-2
j_gene: TRBJ2-1
CDR3nt: TGCGCCAGCAGTGTGGGAGGCCTGGTTGAGCAGTTCTTC
CDR3aa: CASSVGGLVEQFF

abundance: .
d_gene: TRBD2
v_gene: TRBV14
j_gene: TRBJ2-1
CDR3nt: TGTGCCAGCAGCCCAGGATCTGGGACTAGCGGGGGGGCAGGGTCCTACAATGAGCAGTTCTTC
CDR3aa: CASSPGSGTSGGAGSYNEQFF

abundance: .
d_gene: .
v_gene: TRBV7-7
j_gene: TRBJ2-1
CDR3nt: TGTGCCAGCAGCCCCTCCCGAATCCCTGGGCACGATGAGCAGTTCTTC
CDR3aa: CASSPSRIPGHDEQFF

abundance: .
d_gene: .
v_gene: TRBV5-1
j_gene: TRBJ2-1
CDR3nt: TGCGCCAGCAGCTTCGCCTCATCTGAGAAGTTCTTC
CDR3aa: CASSFASSEKFF

abundance: .
d_gene: .
v_gene: TRBV9
j_gene: TRBJ1-3
CDR3nt: TGTGCCAGCAGCGTAAACGGGGGTAGTGGAAACACCATATATTTT
CDR3aa: CASSVNGGSGNTIYF

abundance: .
d_gene: .
v_gene: TRBV3-1/TRBV3-2
j_gene: TRBJ1-2
CDR3nt: TGTGCCAGCAGCCAGGATGACGGGGTCCGGAGGGGCTACACCTTC
CDR3aa: CASSQDDGVRRGYTF

abundance: .
d_gene: TRBD1
v_gene: TRBV5-4
j_gene: TRBJ2-1
CDR3nt: TGTGCCAGCAGCCCTCGGACAGGGAATGAGCAGTTCTTC
CDR3aa: CASSPRTGNEQFF

abundance: .
d_gene: TRBD2
v_gene: TRBV9
j_gene: TRBJ2-2
CDR3nt: TGTGCCAGCAGCGTAATGGGACTAGCGGCGAACACCGGGGAGCTGTTTTTT
CDR3aa: CASSVMGLAANTGELFF

abundance: .
d_gene: TRBD1
v_gene: TRBV19
j_gene: TRBJ2-6
CDR3nt: TGTGCCAGTAGTCCCATAGGGACAGGCGCTGGGGCCAACGTCCTGACTTTC
CDR3aa: CASSPIGTGAGANVLTF

abundance: .
d_gene: .
v_gene: TRBV4-1
j_gene: TRBJ1-1
CDR3nt: TGCGCCAGCAGAGGAAAACGAGGAAACATGAACACTGAAGCTTTCTTT
CDR3aa: CASRGKRGNMNTEAFF

abundance: once
d_gene: TRBD1
v_gene: TRBV30
j_gene: TRBJ1-2
CDR3nt: TGTGCCTGGAGGGGACAGGTGGGATATGGCTACACCTTC
CDR3aa: CAWRGQVGYGYTF

abundance: many
d_gene: .
v_gene: TRBV25-1
j_gene: TRBJ1-2
CDR3nt: TGTGCCAGCAGTGGGGGATGGGGGCTCTATGGCTACACCTTC
CDR3aa: CASSGGWGLYGYTF

abundance: once
d_gene: .
v_gene: TRBV2
j_gene: TRBJ1-2
CDR3nt: TGTGCCAGCAGTGCCGGGACATGGGTTAAACCGTATGGCTACACCTTC
CDR3aa: CASSAGTWVKPYGYTF

abundance: once
d_gene: .
v_gene: TRBV24-1
j_gene: TRBJ2-5
CDR3nt: TGTGCCACCAGTGAAGGAACAGGGAGTCACCAAGAGACCCAGTACTTC
CDR3aa: CATSEGTGSHQETQYF

abundance: .
d_gene: .
v_gene: TRBV24-1
j_gene: TRBJ1-5
CDR3nt: TGTGCCACCAGTGATCTTTCGAGCAATCAGCCCCAGCATTTT
CDR3aa: CATSDLSSNQPQHF

abundance: .
d_gene: .
v_gene: TRBV9
j_gene: TRBJ1-1
CDR3nt: TGTGCCAGCAGCGTGGAGGGGAACACTGAAGCTTTCTTT
CDR3aa: CASSVEGNTEAFF

abundance: .
d_gene: .
v_gene: TRBV29-1
j_gene: TRBJ1-1
CDR3nt: TGCAGCATAAATCAGGGAAAGAGCGTCGGAGCTTTCTTT
CDR3aa: CSINQGKSVGAFF

abundance: .
d_gene: .
v_gene: TRBV6-5
j_gene: TRBJ2-2
CDR3nt: TGTGCCAGCAGAACTACGAACACCGGGGAGCTGTTTTTT
CDR3aa: CASRTTNTGELFF

abundance: once
d_gene: .
v_gene: TRBV18
j_gene: TRBJ1-5
CDR3nt: TGTGCCAGCTCACCCCAGGGGTTGAGCAATCAGCCCCAGCATTTT
CDR3aa: CASSPQGLSNQPQHF

abundance: .
d_gene: .
v_gene: TRBV30
j_gene: TRBJ2-5
CDR3nt: TGTGCCTGGCAGGGGGGCGGGGTACAAGAGACCCAGTACTTC
CDR3aa: CAWQGGGVQETQYF

abundance: .
d_gene: TRBD1
v_gene: TRBV19
j_gene: TRBJ1-2
CDR3nt: TGTGCCAGTAGTTCGAGGGGGACAGGTAATCGGGACTATGGCTACACCTTC
CDR3aa: CASSSRGTGNRDYGYTF

abundance: .
d_gene: .
v_gene: TRBV19
j_gene: TRBJ1-2
CDR3nt: TGTGCCAGTAGTCAATTTACGACAGGCGACTATGGCTACACCTTC
CDR3aa: CASSQFTTGDYGYTF